This T cell receptor beta chain was sequenced in a study of cytomegalovirus exposure and HLA in healthy donors. The study, taken as a whole, reports: 87-base-pair reads could not separate some V segments, including TRBV6-2 and TRBV6-3. Within the data, a cluster of highly shared sequence variants was likely a sequencing artifact. Earlier analysis looked at TCR beta V segments, and most were productive about 87% or about 30% of the time. Reportedly, a later analysis found an Asian-associated ancestry cluster had fewer N-insertions than the approximately 640-donor mean.

Turning to this clone: Its matching antigen is unknown.

Germline loops: CDR1 KGHSH, CDR2 LQKENI. V dropped 6 bases and J dropped 8 bases, with 16 bases sitting between them. CDR3 length: 13 amino acids. In the PCR, 60 Vbeta and 13 Jbeta primers were used. Repertoires were generated with immunoSEQ multiplex PCR, while TCRdb's copy carries only in-frame clones and drops some. The sample contains 150,000 to 200,000 clones, roughly 82% of which appear only once. The sample was PBMCs. This TCR was recovered from a girl between 5 and 17 years old in good health and CMV-seropositive. J is TRBJ1-2 and V is TRBV18, with a tentative D call TRBD1 (6 bases). This chain's CDR3 is CASSPDSQYGYTF. In DNA, the CDR3 is TGTGCCAGCTCGCCGGACAGCCAATACGGCTACACCTTC.